The 10 T cell receptor beta chains below all came from one sample that was sequenced in a study of STAT5B mutations in CD4+ large granular lymphocyte leukemia. This table comes from immunoSEQ multiplex PCR, and its TCRdb copy is limited to in-frame clones, with some not included. The table has 30,000 to 40,000 clones, 69% seen once; the top ten hold 2.5% to 3%. Sample: CD4+ T cells from blood buffy coats. These receptors were collected from a human donor in good health.

This chain connects TRBV7-6 to TRBJ1-4; 9 bases are shared with TRBD1. Germline values: CDR1 SGHVS, CDR2 FNYEAQ. The CDR3 extends over 14 amino acids. The V segment lost 1 base and the J segment 7 bases; nucleotides outside the gene matches: 1. The CDR3 coding sequence is TGTGCCAGCAGCTTAGGACAGGGGGGTGAAAAACTGTTTTTT. This gives the protein CASSLGQGGEKLFF.

V is TRBV7-2 and J is TRBJ2-5; tentatively, D is TRBD1 (7 bases). The CDR3 sequence is 16 residues long. Germline V gives CDR1 SGHTA, CDR2 FQGNSA. V shed 5 bases and J shed 2 bases, with 18 bases lying between them. As DNA, the CDR3 is TGTGCCAGCAGCACTACAGGGGCGGGGAGACAAGAGACCCAGTACTTC. The encoded protein is CASSTTGAGRQETQYF.

This chain joins TRBV11-2 and TRBJ1-2, with TRBD1 matching 8 bases. There are 12 residues in the CDR3. Trimming took 4 bases from V and 5 from J; bases not matched to a gene: 0. CDR1 is SGHAT and CDR2 is FQNNGV in the germline V gene. The CDR3 DNA is TGTGCCAGCAGCTGGACAGGGTATGGCTACACCTTC. Translating gives CASSWTGYGYTF.

In nucleotides, the CDR3 is TGTGCCTGGAGGGACAGGGGCGCCGAGCAGTACTTC. It yields the protein CAWRDRGAEQYF. The chain uses TRBV30 and TRBJ2-7; 9 bases map to TRBD1. Unmatched junction bases numbered 3, after V lost 3 bases and J lost 6 bases. This CDR3 contains 12 residues. Germline CDR1 is GTSNPN and CDR2 is SVGIG (reference sequence).

This clone was recorded only once. The chain links TRBV7-2 to TRBJ2-1; perhaps TRBD2 as D (6 bases). This CDR3 region has 13 residues. The V gene lost 3 bases and the J gene lost 6 bases, with 9 bases spanning the gap. Per the germline V gene, CDR1 is SGHTA and CDR2 is FQGNSA. For the CDR3, the DNA is TGTGCCAGCAGCTTCGGGAGTTCCAATGAGCAGTTCTTC. This codes for CASSFGSSNEQFF.

The chain couples TRBV7-9 to TRBJ2-7, with D tentatively TRBD2 (6 bases). Germline values: CDR1 SEHNR, CDR2 FQNEAQ (reference sequence). V shed 6 bases and J shed 6 bases, with 21 bases lying between them. This CDR3 region has 15 residues. CDR3 region: CASSSRFSGVGEQYF. The CDR3 DNA sequence: TGTGCCAGCAGTTCTAGGTTTTCGGGGGTGGGCGAGCAGTACTTC.

The genes are TRBV7-2 and TRBJ1-2; D is unresolved. With 4 bases removed from V and 4 bases from J, the gap between germline ends came to 7 bases. The CDR3 loop spans 12 amino acids. Germline V CDR1 and CDR2: SGHTA, FQGNSA. CDR3 coding DNA: TGTGCCAGCAGCTCCCCCGCCTATGGCTACACCTTC. This sequence encodes CASSSPAYGYTF.

The count of this clone is one. The J gene is TRBJ2-7, the V gene TRBV5-4; D assignment may be TRBD1 or TRBD2 (5 bases each). Germline V gene lookup returns CDR1 SGHNT and CDR2 YYREEE (reference sequence). Deletions cut 4 bases from V and 5 bases from J, with 19 bases between. The CDR3 runs 15 residues. CDR3 sequence reads: CASSRPGPEGHEQYF. The CDR3, as DNA: TGTGCCAGCAGCCGGCCGGGCCCCGAGGGGCACGAGCAGTACTTC. Filled out from reference TRBV5-4 and TRBJ2-7, the complete variable domain reads ETGVTQSPTHLIKTRGQQVTLRCSSQSGHNTVSWYQQALGQGPQFIFQYYREEENGRGNFPPRFSGLQFPNYSSELNVNALELDDSALYLCASSRPGPEGHEQYFGPGTRLTVT.

This chain connects TRBV18 to TRBJ1-3; D remains unclear. The germline V gene has CDR1 KGHSH and CDR2 LQKENI. V dropped 1 base and J dropped 0 bases, with 7 bases sitting between them. This CDR3 spans 15 amino acids. As DNA, the CDR3 is TGTGCCAGCTCACCACGTGCGGACTCTGGAAACACCATATATTTT. As protein: CASSPRADSGNTIYF.

The genes are TRBV2 and TRBJ2-5; D could derive from TRBD1 or TRBD2 (5 bases each). V was cut by 3 bases and J by 6 bases, with 17 bases left in between. CDR3 size: 15 residues. Per the germline V gene, CDR1 is SNHLY and CDR2 is FYNNEI. The CDR3 spells CASSDMPGTSKTQYF. CDR3 DNA sequence: TGTGCCAGCAGTGATATGCCAGGGACCTCAAAGACCCAGTACTTC. Looking up the rest from reference TRBV2 and TRBJ2-5 gives the full variable domain: EPEVTQTPSHQVTQMGQEVILRCVPISNHLYFYWYRQILGQKVEFLVSFYNNEISEKSEIFDDQFSVERPDGSNFTLKIRSTKLEDSAMYFCASSDMPGTSKTQYFGPGTRLLVL.